Shown below are 13 T cell receptor beta chains from a single sample sequenced in a study of blood T cell repertoires in COVID-19. Sequencing used immunoSEQ multiplex PCR; TCRdb keeps in-frame clones, though not all of them. The sample holds 250,000 to 350,000 clones, 70% to 90% seen once. Sequencing was done on a sample of peripheral blood. All receptors derive from a woman in her fifties or sixties with acute or convalescent COVID-19.

The chain has TRBV28 and TRBJ1-1; D gene uncertain. The CDR3 is made up of 15 amino acids. Looked up from germline, CDR1 is MDHEN and CDR2 is SYDVKM. Between the trimmed V and J ends, which lost 6 bases and 0 bases, there was a span of 14 bases. CDR3 in amino acids: CASSRIGELNTEAFF. Written as DNA, the CDR3 is TGTGCCAGCAGCCGCATCGGGGAATTGAACACTGAAGCTTTCTTT.

The V call is TRBV6-5, the J call TRBJ2-2; 11 positions agree with TRBD2. The CDR3 totals 15 residues. Germline V CDR1 and CDR2: MNHEY, SVGAGI. V shed 2 bases, J shed 11 bases, and the junction held 7 bases outside the gene matches. The CDR3 DNA reads as TGTGCCAGCAGTTACGGGACTAGCGGTAATAGTGAGCTGTTTTTT. It translates to CASSYGTSGNSELFF.

This chain links TRBV2 with TRBJ1-2; D not certain. The length of the CDR3 is 12 residues. Per the germline V gene, CDR1 is SNHLY and CDR2 is FYNNEI. The ends were cut back, 7 bases at V and 2 bases at J, with 8 bases in the middle. CDR3: CASKPGNYGYTF. CDR3 DNA sequence: TGTGCCAGCAAACCGGGGAACTATGGCTACACCTTC.

This clone was observed a handful of times. The V call is TRBV28, the J call TRBJ2-1; 13 bases are a match to TRBD2. J gave up 4 bases and V 5 bases, and 20 bases lay outside the gene matches. The CDR3 spans 21 residues. Germline values: CDR1 MDHEN, CDR2 SYDVKM. The DNA of the CDR3 is TGTGCCAGCAGTATTCAGAGACCACTAGCGGGAGGGCCGATTTCATACAATGAGCAGTTCTTC. Translated, it gives CASSIQRPLAGGPISYNEQFF.

The V and J genes are TRBV7-2 and TRBJ2-2; 11 positions match TRBD1. The ends lost 2 bases at V and 1 base at J; junction bases unmatched: 9. CDR3 length equals 19 residues. CDR1 is SGHTA and CDR2 is FQGNSA in the germline V gene. The CDR3 nucleotides read TGTGCCAGCAGCTTATATTTAGGGACAGGGGGAGTGAACACCGGGGAGCTGTTTTTT. Its translation: CASSLYLGTGGVNTGELFF.

The V call is TRBV18, the J call TRBJ1-3; 7 nucleotides line up with TRBD1. Trimming removed 0 bases from V and 4 bases from J; junction bases left unmatched: 3. The CDR3 has 15 amino acids. In germline, CDR1 is KGHSH, CDR2 LQKENI. Written as DNA, the CDR3 is TGTGCCAGCTCACCACCCGCCAGGGGGGGAAACACCATATATTTT. It yields the protein CASSPPARGGNTIYF.

This clone was detected once. The chain carries TRBV7-2 and TRBJ2-5; D ambiguous. Trimming pared 1 base from V and 7 bases from J, leaving 4 bases between. This CDR3 region has 11 residues. Germline CDR1 SGHTA, CDR2 FQGNSA. CDR3 nucleotide sequence: TGTGCCAGCAGCTTAGGCGTGACCCAGTACTTC. This gives the protein CASSLGVTQYF. Together with reference TRBV7-2 and TRBJ2-5, the CDR3 gives the full variable domain: GAGVSQSPSNKVTEKGKDVELRCDPISGHTALYWYRQSLGQGLEFLIYFQGNSAPDKSGLPSDRFSAERTGGSVSTLTIQRTQQEDSAVYLCASSLGVTQYFGPGTRLLVL.

The gene calls are TRBV2 and TRBJ1-5, with D unresolved. The germline V and J ends were trimmed by 2 bases and 0 bases, with 2 bases remaining between them. This CDR3 has 13 amino acids. Germline loops: CDR1 SNHLY, CDR2 FYNNEI. Here the CDR3 reads CASSEYSNQPQHF. CDR3 DNA sequence: TGTGCCAGCAGTGAATATAGCAATCAGCCCCAGCATTTT.

This chain links TRBV30 with TRBJ1-2; D may be TRBD1 (5 bases). The CDR3 sequence is 14 residues long. Germline V gene sequence: CDR1 GTSNPN, CDR2 SVGIG (reference sequence). Trimming pared 0 bases from V and 0 bases from J, leaving 8 bases between. CDR3 sequence reads: CAWSVKGSNYGYTF. Written as DNA, the CDR3 is TGTGCCTGGAGTGTTAAGGGGTCTAACTATGGCTACACCTTC.

The gene calls are TRBV5-1 and TRBJ1-5; TRBD1 agrees at 11 bases. The CDR3 has 16 amino acids. Per germline, CDR1 SGHRS and CDR2 YFSETQ. Unmatched junction bases numbered 3, after V lost 4 bases and J lost 0 bases. The CDR3 here is CASSPGTGGSNQPQHF. The CDR3 DNA reads TGCGCCAGCAGCCCAGGGACAGGGGGTAGCAATCAGCCCCAGCATTTT.

The chain carries TRBV7-9 and TRBJ1-4; 10 bases agree with TRBD1. Trimming removed 5 bases from V and 6 bases from J; junction bases left unmatched: 6. This CDR3 comprises 15 residues. Germline CDR1 SEHNR, CDR2 FQNEAQ (reference sequence). The CDR3 region is CASSQWTGGDEKLFF. The CDR3 DNA follows: TGTGCCAGCAGCCAATGGACAGGGGGAGATGAAAAACTGTTTTTT. The full variable domain, completed using reference TRBV7-9 and TRBJ1-4, is DTGVSQNPRHKITKRGQNVTFRCDPISEHNRLYWYRQTLGQGPEFLTYFQNEAQLEKSRLLSDRFSAERPKGSFSTLEIQRTEQGDSAMYLCASSQWTGGDEKLFFGSGTQLSVL.

Here the CDR3 reads CASSLESGQGLQETQYF. The CDR3 DNA reads TGTGCCAGCAGCTTAGAAAGCGGCCAGGGGCTCCAAGAGACCCAGTACTTC. This chain links TRBV7-8 with TRBJ2-5, with D tentatively TRBD1 (6 bases). The CDR3 extends over 17 amino acids. V was shortened by 1 base and J by 1 base, with 16 bases between the two germline ends. CDR1 SGHVS and CDR2 FQNEAQ come from the germline V gene.

The table lists this clone with a count of one. One junction end does not reproduce the germline sequence, and a read error may be involved. The J gene is TRBJ1-1, the V gene TRBV28; TRBD1 matches at 10 bases. Germline V lookup: CDR1 MDHEN, CDR2 SYDVKM. The CDR3 loop spans 14 amino acids. For the CDR3, the DNA is TGTGCCAGTAGTTTAAGGACAGGGGGTTCTGAAGCTTTCTTT. Translated: CASSLRTGGSEAFF.